The rows below give T cell receptor beta chains drawn from one sample of a study of a mutant IDH1 vaccine in newly diagnosed glioma. Profiled with immunoSEQ multiplex PCR; TCRdb holds only in-frame clones, not every one. The sample shows about 66,000 clones, just over 85% of them seen only once. The material was PBMCs, obtained from a glioma patient treated with radiotherapy, temozolomide or both. The receptors shown here come from a man in his thirties or forties with glioma. The CDR3 runs from the conserved cysteine through the conserved F or W. The D gene is left open where the match is weak. Size is stated for part of the rows, as once, few or many counts, or as a class when the clone is expanded.

j_gene | d_gene | abundance | v_gene | CDR3aa | CDR3nt
TRBJ2-3 | - | - | TRBV15 | CATSSRTIGTDTQYF | TGTGCCACCAGCAGTCGGACTATTGGCACAGATACGCAGTATTTT
TRBJ2-3 | TRBD2 | - | TRBV5-1 | CASRLTPGTSGGYTDTQYF | TGCGCCAGCAGATTAACTCCCGGGACTAGCGGGGGGTACACAGATACGCAGTATTTT
TRBJ1-4 | - | - | TRBV6-5 | CASRQPPAEKLFF | TGTGCCAGCAGACAACCACCAGCGGAAAAACTGTTTTTT
TRBJ2-2 | - | - | TRBV4-1 | CASSQAPGLRTGELFF | TGCGCCAGCAGCCAAGCACCCGGGCTACGCACCGGGGAGCTGTTTTTT
TRBJ2-7 | - | - | TRBV27 | CASRAGLSYEQYF | TGTGCCAGCAGGGCGGGACTGAGCTACGAGCAGTACTTC
TRBJ2-3 | TRBD2 | - | TRBV7-6 | CASSLASGMTDTQYF | TGTGCCAGCAGCTTGGCTAGCGGGATGACAGATACGCAGTATTTT
TRBJ1-1 | TRBD1 | - | TRBV18 | CASSPQGGNTEAFF | TGTGCCAGCTCACCGCAGGGGGGGAACACTGAAGCTTTCTTT
TRBJ2-5 | TRBD1 | - | TRBV2 | CASSEPWTGGEETQYF | TGTGCCAGCAGTGAACCATGGACAGGGGGCGAGGAGACCCAGTACTTC
TRBJ2-2 | - | - | TRBV30 | CAWSVPGWTTGELFF | TGTGCCTGGAGTGTACCTGGTTGGACCACCGGGGAGCTGTTTTTT
TRBJ2-7 | - | - | TRBV6-5 | CASSPYSPYEQYF | TGTGCCAGCAGTCCTTACAGCCCCTACGAGCAGTACTTC
TRBJ1-1 | - | - | TRBV6-5 | CASRPPGNTEAFF | TGTGCCAGCAGGCCGCCGGGGAACACTGAAGCTTTCTTT
TRBJ2-5 | TRBD1 | - | TRBV6-1 | CASSETGLETQYF | TGTGCCAGCAGTGAGACAGGGTTGGAGACCCAGTACTTC
TRBJ2-1 | - | once | TRBV10-3 | CAISLGTGIYNEQFF | TGTGCCATCAGCTTAGGCACGGGGATATACAATGAGCAGTTCTTC
TRBJ1-6 | - | few | TRBV7-9 | CASSLAKGSNSPLHF | TGTGCCAGCAGCTTAGCGAAGGGTTCTAATTCACCCCTCCACTTT
TRBJ1-2 | - | - | TRBV28 | CASGRAGGYTF | TGTGCCAGTGGAAGGGCTGGTGGCTACACCTTC